Sequencing of this TCR beta chain was carried out in a study of molecular identifiers for immune sequencing clone quantification. Study conclusions and caveats: The sizes of highly expanded clones could be underestimated when identical TCR molecules share a barcode.

TCRdb processed the PCR reads anew with MiXCR; each CDR3 protein has one entry. This sample has over 90,000 distinct CDR3 sequences, with about 35% found just once. This clonotype has more than one count but fewer than ten. Its antigen is currently unknown. The CDR3 runs to 17 residues. Between the trimmed V and J ends, which lost 0 bases and 6 bases, there was a span of 15 bases. Germline CDR1 and CDR2: LGHNA and YNFKEQ. The receptor was isolated from a human donor in good health. Some libraries in this study had Jurkat cell RNA spiked in. V is TRBV4-2 and J is TRBJ1-6; tentative D call: TRBD1 (5 bases). The source material was naive CD8+ T cells from blood, with Jurkat cell RNA spiked in. Subset here: FACS-sorted CD8+CD4-CCR7+CD45RA+ naive T cells. CDR3 amino acids: CASSQEVETVSNSPLHF. The DNA for the CDR3 is TGTGCCAGCAGCCAAGAAGTCGAGACAGTTAGTAATTCACCCCTCCACTTT.